The clone carrying this TCR beta chain was found a few times. Its antigen is as yet unknown. V shed 3 bases, J shed 0 bases, and the junction held 5 bases outside the gene matches. This CDR3 region has 15 residues. Germline loops: CDR1 MNHNS, CDR2 SASEGT. This entry is derived from a study of cytomegalovirus exposure and HLA in healthy donors. At the level of the study: Of all 400 or so donors who were genotyped, roughly 81% belonged to the Caucasian-associated ancestry cluster. Points from the study as a whole: Other equally common chains were less clonally expanded than HLA-associated TCR beta chains, a later analysis showed.

Donors in the study were healthy people who gave bone marrow. The study sampled nominally healthy donors, though unrecorded immune exposures were likely. PCR primers comprised 60 Vbeta and 13 Jbeta primers. The repertoire was sequenced with immunoSEQ multiplex PCR; TCRdb's copy has only in-frame clones and lacks some. Of tens of thousands of clones listed, over 80% are singletons. This chain uses TRBV6-1 with TRBJ2-7; TRBD2 agrees at 7 bases. Sample: PBMCs. The source is a man younger than 45 in good health and CMV-seronegative. CDR3 bases: TGTGCCAGCAGTGACAGCGGGGCCCTCTCCTACGAGCAGTACTTC. This codes for CASSDSGALSYEQYF.